This T cell receptor beta chain was captured in a study of cytomegalovirus exposure and HLA in healthy donors. Study summary: According to later analysis, the same platform produced the approximately 130 validation and approximately 630 first-cohort repertoires. Overall study results and limits: A later analysis found first-cohort TCR clusters tended to co-occur in the 110 or so validation repertoires.

On this clone: Its antigen is currently unknown.

Germline V lookup: CDR1 SQVTM, CDR2 ANQGSEA. Trimming left V 7 bases short and J 0 bases short, with 6 bases between. The CDR3 is 11 residues long. Repertoires were generated with immunoSEQ multiplex PCR, while TCRdb's copy carries only in-frame clones and drops some. The profile covers around 120,000 clones, with around nine tenths appearing a single time and 1.5% to 2% taken by the ten largest. The sequencing sample was made of PBMCs. The sequence was collected from a woman in her late teens or twenties in good health and CMV-seronegative. The rearrangement joins TRBV29-1 to TRBJ1-1; D gene unclear. CDR3: CSAVVNTEAFF. CDR3 in DNA: TGCAGCGCCGTTGTGAACACTGAAGCTTTCTTT.